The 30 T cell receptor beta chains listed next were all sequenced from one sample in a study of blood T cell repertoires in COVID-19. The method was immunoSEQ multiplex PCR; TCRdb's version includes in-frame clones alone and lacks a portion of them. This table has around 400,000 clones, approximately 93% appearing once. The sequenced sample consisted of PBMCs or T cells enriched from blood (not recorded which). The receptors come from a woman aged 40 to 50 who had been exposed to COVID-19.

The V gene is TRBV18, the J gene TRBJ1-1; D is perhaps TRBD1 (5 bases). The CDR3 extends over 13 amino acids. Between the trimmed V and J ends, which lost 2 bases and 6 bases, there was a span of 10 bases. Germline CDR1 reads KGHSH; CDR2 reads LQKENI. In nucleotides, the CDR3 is TGTGCCAGCTCACCATCGGCCAGGGCTGAAGCTTTCTTT. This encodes CASSPSARAEAFF.

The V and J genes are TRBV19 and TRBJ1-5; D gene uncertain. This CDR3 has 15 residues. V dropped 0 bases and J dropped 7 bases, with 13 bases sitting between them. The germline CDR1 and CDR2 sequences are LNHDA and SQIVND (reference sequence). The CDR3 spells CASSIDGGIGQPQHF. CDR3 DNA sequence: TGTGCCAGTAGTATAGATGGAGGGATTGGGCAGCCCCAGCATTTT.

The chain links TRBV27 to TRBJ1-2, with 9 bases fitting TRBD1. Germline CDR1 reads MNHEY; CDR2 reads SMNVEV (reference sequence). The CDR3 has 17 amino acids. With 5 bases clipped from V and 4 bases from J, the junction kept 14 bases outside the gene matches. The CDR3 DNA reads TGTGCCAGCAGTCCGTCCCGGGACAGGGTGATACTCTATGGCTACACCTTC. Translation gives CASSPSRDRVILYGYTF.

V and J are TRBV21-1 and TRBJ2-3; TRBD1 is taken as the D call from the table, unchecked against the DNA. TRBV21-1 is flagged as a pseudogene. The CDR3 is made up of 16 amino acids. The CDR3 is CASSMVRTGKGDTQYF. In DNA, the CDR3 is TGTGCCAGCAGCATGGTTCGGACAGGGAAAGGAGATACGCAGTATTTT.

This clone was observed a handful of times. The CDR3 DNA reads TGTGCCAGTAGAAAAAGAGAACGTAACTATGGCTACACCTTC. Protein sequence: CASRKRERNYGYTF. V is TRBV19 and J is TRBJ1-2; D is unresolved. Trimming removed 6 bases at V and 1 base at J, with 12 bases between. The CDR3 sequence is 14 residues long. Germline-derived CDR1 and CDR2 are LNHDA and SQIVND (reference sequence).

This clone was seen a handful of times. CDR3 in amino acids: CASSVVGVAQETQYF. For the CDR3, the DNA is TGTGCCAGCAGCGTAGTGGGAGTAGCCCAAGAGACCCAGTACTTC. This chain joins TRBV9 and TRBJ2-5; maybe TRBD2 (5 bases). CDR3 length: 15 amino acids. V was cut by 0 bases and J by 1 base, with 10 bases left in between. Germline V gene sequence: CDR1 SGDLS, CDR2 YYNGEE.

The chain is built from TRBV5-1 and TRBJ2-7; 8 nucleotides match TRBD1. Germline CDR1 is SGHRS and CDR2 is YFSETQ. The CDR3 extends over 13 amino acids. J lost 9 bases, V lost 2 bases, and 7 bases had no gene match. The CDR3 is CASSFQGASPQYF. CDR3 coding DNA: TGCGCCAGCAGCTTCCAGGGGGCCTCCCCGCAGTACTTC.

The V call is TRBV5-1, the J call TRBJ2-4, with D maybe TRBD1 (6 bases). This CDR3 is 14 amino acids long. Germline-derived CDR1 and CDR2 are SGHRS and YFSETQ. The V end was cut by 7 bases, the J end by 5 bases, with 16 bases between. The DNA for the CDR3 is TGCGCCAGCGCCACAGGGACCGCCGAAAACATTCAGTACTTC. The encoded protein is CASATGTAENIQYF.

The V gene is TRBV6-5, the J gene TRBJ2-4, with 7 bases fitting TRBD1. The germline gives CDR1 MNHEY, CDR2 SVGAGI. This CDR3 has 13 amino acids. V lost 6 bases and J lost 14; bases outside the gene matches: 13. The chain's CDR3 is CASRTIDRDVEYF. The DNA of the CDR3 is TGTGCCAGCAGGACCATCGACAGGGATGTCGAGTACTTC.

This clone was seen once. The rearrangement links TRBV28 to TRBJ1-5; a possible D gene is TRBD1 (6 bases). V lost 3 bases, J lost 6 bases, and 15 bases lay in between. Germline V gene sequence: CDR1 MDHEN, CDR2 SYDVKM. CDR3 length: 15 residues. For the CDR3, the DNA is TGTGCCAGCAGTTTCAGACAGGCTTTGGTTCAGCCCCAGCATTTT. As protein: CASSFRQALVQPQHF. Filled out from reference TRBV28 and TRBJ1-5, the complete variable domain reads DVKVTQSSRYLVKRTGEKVFLECVQDMDHENMFWYRQDPGLGLRLIYFSYDVKMKEKGDIPEGYSVSREKKERFSLILESASTNQTSMYLCASSFRQALVQPQHFGDGTRLSIL.

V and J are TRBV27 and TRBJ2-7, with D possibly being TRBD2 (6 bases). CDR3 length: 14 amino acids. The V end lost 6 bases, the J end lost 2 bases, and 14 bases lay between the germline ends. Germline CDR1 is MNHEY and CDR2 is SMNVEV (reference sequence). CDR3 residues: CASSTRRGTYEQYF. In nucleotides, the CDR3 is TGTGCCAGCAGCACTCGGAGGGGAACCTACGAGCAGTACTTC.

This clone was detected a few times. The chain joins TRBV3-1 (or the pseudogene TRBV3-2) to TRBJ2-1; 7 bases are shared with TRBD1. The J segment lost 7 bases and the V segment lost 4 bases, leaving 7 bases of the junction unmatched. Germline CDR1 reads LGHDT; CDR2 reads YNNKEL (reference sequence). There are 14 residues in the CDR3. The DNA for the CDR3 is TGTGCCAGCAGCCCCCGACAGGGCCGGAATGAGCAGTTCTTC. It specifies CASSPRQGRNEQFF.

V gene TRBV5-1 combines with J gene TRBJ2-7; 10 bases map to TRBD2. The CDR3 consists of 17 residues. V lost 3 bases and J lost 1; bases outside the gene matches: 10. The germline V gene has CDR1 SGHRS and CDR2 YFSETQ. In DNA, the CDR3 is TGCGCCAGCAGCTATAACGGACTAGCGGAGGGGTCCTACGAGCAGTACTTC. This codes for CASSYNGLAEGSYEQYF. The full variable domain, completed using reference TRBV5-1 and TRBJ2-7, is KAGVTQTPRYLIKTRGQQVTLSCSPISGHRSVSWYQQTPGQGLQFLFEYFSETQRNKGNFPGRFSGRQFSNSRSEMNVSTLELGDSALYLCASSYNGLAEGSYEQYFGPGTRLTVT.

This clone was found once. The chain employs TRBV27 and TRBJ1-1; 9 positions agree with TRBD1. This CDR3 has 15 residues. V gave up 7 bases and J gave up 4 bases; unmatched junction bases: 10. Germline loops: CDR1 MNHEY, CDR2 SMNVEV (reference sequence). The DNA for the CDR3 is TGTGCCAGCAACCGGGGGACAGGGATCCCCACTGAAGCTTTCTTT. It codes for CASNRGTGIPTEAFF.

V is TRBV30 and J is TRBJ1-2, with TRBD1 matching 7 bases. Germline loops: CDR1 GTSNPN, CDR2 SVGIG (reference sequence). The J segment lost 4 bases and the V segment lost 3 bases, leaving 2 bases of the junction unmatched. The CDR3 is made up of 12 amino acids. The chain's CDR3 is CAWSTGAYGYTF. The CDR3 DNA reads TGTGCCTGGAGCACAGGGGCCTATGGCTACACCTTC.

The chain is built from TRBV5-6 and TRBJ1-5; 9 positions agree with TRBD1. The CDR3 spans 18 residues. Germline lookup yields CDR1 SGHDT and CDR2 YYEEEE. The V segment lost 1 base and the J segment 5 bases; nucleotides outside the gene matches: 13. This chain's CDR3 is CASSLNRGRLGSHQPQHF. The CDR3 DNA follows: TGTGCCAGCAGCTTGAACAGGGGGCGACTTGGGTCTCATCAGCCCCAGCATTTT.

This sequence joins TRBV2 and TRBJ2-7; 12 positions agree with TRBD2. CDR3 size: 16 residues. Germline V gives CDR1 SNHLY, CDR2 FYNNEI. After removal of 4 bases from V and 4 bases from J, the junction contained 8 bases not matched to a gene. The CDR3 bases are TGTGCCAGCAGTGTCGCTAGCGGGGGGGCCGGGTACGAGCAGTACTTC. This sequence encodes CASSVASGGAGYEQYF.

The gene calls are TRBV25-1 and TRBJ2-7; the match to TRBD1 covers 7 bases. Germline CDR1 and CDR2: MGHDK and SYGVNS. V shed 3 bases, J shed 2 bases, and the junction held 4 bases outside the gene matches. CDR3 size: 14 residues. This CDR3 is CASSEYRGTYEQYF. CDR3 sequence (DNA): TGTGCCAGCAGTGAGTACAGGGGAACCTACGAGCAGTACTTC.

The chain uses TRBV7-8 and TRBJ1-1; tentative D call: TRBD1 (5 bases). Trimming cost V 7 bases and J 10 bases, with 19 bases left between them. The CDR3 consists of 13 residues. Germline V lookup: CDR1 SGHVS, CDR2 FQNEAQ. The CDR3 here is CASTLGVGEVAFF. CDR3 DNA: TGTGCCAGCACCTTGGGGGTTGGGGAGGTAGCTTTCTTT.

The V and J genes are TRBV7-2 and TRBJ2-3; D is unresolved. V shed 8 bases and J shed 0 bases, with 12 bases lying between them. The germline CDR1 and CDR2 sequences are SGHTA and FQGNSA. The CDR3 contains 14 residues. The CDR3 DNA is TGTGCCAGCGTCCGCATGGCCAGCACAGATACGCAGTATTTT. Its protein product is CASVRMASTDTQYF.

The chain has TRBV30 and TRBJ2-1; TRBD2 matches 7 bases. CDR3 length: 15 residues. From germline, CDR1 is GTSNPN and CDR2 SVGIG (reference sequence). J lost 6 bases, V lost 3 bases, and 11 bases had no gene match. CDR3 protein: CAWSPNFAGVNEQFF. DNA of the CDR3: TGTGCCTGGAGCCCCAATTTCGCGGGGGTCAATGAGCAGTTCTTC.

The CDR3 loop is CASSPTSGYEQYF. CDR3 DNA sequence: TGTGCCAGCTCACCGACTAGCGGGTACGAGCAGTACTTC. The chain combines TRBV18 with TRBJ2-7; TRBD2 matches at 10 bases. CDR1 is KGHSH and CDR2 is LQKENI in the germline V gene. This CDR3 spans 13 amino acids. Trimming took 3 bases from V and 4 from J; bases not matched to a gene: 0.

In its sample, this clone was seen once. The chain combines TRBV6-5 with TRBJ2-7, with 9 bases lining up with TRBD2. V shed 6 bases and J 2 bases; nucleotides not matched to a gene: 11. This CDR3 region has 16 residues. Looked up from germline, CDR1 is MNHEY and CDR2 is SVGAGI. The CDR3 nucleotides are TGTGCCAGCAGGTACCGAGCGGGGGGACTTCCCTACGAGCAGTACTTC. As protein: CASRYRAGGLPYEQYF.

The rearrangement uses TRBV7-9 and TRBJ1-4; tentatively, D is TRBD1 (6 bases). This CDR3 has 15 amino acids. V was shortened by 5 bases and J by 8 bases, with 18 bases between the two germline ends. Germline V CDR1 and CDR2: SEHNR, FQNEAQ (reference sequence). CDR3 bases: TGTGCCAGCAGCGGAACAGGGTTCAGTAACGAAAAACTGTTTTTT. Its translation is CASSGTGFSNEKLFF.

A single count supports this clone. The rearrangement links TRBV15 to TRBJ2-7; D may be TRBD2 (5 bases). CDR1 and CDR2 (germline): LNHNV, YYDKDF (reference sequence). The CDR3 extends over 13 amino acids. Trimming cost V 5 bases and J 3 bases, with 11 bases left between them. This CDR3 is CATSGELLYEQYF. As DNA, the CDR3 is TGTGCCACCAGCGGGGAGCTGCTCTACGAGCAGTACTTC. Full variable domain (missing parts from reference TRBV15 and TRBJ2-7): DAMVIQNPRYQVTQFGKPVTLSCSQTLNHNVMYWYQQKSSQAPKLLFHYYDKDFNNEADTPDNFQSRRPNTSFCFLDIRSPGLGDTAMYLCATSGELLYEQYFGPGTRLTVT.

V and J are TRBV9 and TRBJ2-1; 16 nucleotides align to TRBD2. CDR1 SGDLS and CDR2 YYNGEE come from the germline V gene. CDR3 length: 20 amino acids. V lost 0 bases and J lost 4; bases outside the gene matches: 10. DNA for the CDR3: TGTGCCAGCAGCGTAGGGGACGGGACTAGCGGGAGGGCGGCTTACAATGAGCAGTTCTTC. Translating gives CASSVGDGTSGRAAYNEQFF.

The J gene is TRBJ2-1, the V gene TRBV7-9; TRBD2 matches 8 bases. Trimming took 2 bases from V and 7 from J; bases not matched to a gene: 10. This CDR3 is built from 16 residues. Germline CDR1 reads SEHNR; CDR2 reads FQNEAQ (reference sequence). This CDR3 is CASSLKVLSGSNEQFF. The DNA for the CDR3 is TGTGCCAGCAGCTTAAAAGTTCTCAGCGGGAGTAATGAGCAGTTCTTC.

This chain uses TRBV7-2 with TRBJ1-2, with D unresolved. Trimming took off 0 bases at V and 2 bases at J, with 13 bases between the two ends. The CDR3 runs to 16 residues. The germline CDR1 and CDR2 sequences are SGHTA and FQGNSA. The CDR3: CASSLARSNANYGYTF. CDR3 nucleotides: TGTGCCAGCAGCTTAGCCAGGTCCAACGCCAACTATGGCTACACCTTC.

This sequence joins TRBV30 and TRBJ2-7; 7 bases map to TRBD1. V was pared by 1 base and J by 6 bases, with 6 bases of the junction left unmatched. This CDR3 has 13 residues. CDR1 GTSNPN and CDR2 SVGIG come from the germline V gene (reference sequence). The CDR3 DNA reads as TGTGCCTGGAGTGAAGGGGGCCGGTTCGAGCAGTACTTC. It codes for CAWSEGGRFEQYF.

As DNA, the CDR3 is TGTGCCAGCAGCCAAGGGGGGACAGGGATTGGACAGCCCCAGCATTTT. It encodes CASSQGGTGIGQPQHF. V gene TRBV14 combines with J gene TRBJ1-5; 9 nucleotides line up with TRBD1. CDR1 is SGHDN, CDR2 FVKESK, per germline. The J segment lost 7 bases and the V segment lost 1 base, leaving 8 bases of the junction unmatched. CDR3 size: 16 residues.